This TCR beta chain was identified in a study of cytomegalovirus exposure and HLA in healthy donors. About the research overall: In a previous analysis, 100 million to 140 million unique TCR beta sequences were found from roughly 200 million T cells.

In germline, CDR1 is MNHEY, CDR2 SMNVEV (reference sequence). The CDR3 consists of 15 residues. Trimming cost V 6 bases and J 4 bases; bases outside gene matches: 11. Notes on the study in general: In a later analysis, TCR association rates varied by HLA locus: DRB1 most, HLA-C fewest. CMV serostatus stood as the only immune exposure information on hand. Earlier findings revealed that most TCR beta V segments proved productive either about 87% or about 30% of the time.

Points on this clone: Antigen unknown.

PCR used 60 Vbeta primers and 13 Jbeta primers. Clones were read by immunoSEQ multiplex PCR, and TCRdb kept only the in-frame ones, dropping some. The sample consists of about 160,000 clones, about 71% of them appearing once. Input material: PBMCs. The chain uses TRBV27 and TRBJ2-7; TRBD2 aligns across 8 bases. The sequence was collected from a man aged 50 to 59 in good health and CMV-seronegative. CDR3 coding DNA: TGTGCCAGCAGCCACGGGGGGGGCGTATTATACGAGCAGTACTTC. Its translation is CASSHGGGVLYEQYF.